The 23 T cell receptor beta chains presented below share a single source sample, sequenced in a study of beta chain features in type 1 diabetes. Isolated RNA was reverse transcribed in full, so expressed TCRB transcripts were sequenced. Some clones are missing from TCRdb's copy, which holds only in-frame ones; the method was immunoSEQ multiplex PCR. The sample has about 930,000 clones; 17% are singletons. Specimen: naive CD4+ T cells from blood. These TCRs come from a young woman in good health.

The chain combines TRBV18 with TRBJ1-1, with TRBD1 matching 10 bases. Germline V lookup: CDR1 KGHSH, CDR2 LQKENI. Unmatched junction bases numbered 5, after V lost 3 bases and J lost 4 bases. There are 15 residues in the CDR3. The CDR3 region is CASSPGDRGATEAFF. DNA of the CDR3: TGTGCCAGCTCACCGGGGGACAGGGGCGCCACTGAAGCTTTCTTT.

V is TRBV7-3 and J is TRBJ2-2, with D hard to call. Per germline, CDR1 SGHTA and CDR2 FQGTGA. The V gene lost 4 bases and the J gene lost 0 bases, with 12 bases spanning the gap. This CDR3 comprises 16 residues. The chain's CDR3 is CASSSPVGSNTGELFF. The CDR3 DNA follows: TGTGCCAGCAGCTCCCCAGTAGGGTCGAACACCGGGGAGCTGTTTTTT. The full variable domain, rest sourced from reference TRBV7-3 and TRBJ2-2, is GAGVSQTPSNKVTEKGKYVELRCDPISGHTALYWYRQSLGQGPEFLIYFQGTGAADDSGLPNDRFFAVRPEGSVSTLKIQRTERGDSAVYLCASSSPVGSNTGELFFGEGSRLTVL.

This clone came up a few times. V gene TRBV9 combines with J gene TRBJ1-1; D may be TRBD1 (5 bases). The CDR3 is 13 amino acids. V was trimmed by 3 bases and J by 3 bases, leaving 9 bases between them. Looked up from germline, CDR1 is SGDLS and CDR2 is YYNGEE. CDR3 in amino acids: CASSGDRDTEAFF. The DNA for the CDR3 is TGTGCCAGCAGCGGCGACAGAGACACTGAAGCTTTCTTT.

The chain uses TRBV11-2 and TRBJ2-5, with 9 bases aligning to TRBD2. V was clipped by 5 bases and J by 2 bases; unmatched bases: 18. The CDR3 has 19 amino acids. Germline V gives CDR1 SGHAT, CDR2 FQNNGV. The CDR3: CASSDRPGTSPRRQETQYF. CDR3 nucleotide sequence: TGTGCCAGCAGCGATCGTCCCGGGACTAGCCCCCGGAGACAAGAGACCCAGTACTTC.

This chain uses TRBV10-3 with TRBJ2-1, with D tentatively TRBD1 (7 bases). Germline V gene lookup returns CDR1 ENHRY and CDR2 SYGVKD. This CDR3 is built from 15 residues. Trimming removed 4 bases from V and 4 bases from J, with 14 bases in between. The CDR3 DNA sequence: TGTGCCATCAGTGTAGCAGGGGGGCAATACAATGAGCAGTTCTTC. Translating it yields CAISVAGGQYNEQFF.

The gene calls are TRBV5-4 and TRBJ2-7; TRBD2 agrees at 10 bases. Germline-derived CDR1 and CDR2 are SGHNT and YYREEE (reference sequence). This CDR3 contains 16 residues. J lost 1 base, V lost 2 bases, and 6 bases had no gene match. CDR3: CASSLKTSGISYEQYF. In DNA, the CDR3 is TGTGCCAGCAGCTTAAAAACTAGCGGGATTTCCTACGAGCAGTACTTC.

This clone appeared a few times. The CDR3 sequence is CATKSSGVEKLFF. The DNA of the CDR3 is TGTGCCACCAAAAGCTCCGGGGTTGAAAAACTGTTTTTT. The V and J genes are TRBV28 and TRBJ1-4; D ambiguous. The CDR3 consists of 13 residues. Germline V gives CDR1 MDHEN, CDR2 SYDVKM. V shed 10 bases and J shed 7 bases, with 16 bases lying between them.

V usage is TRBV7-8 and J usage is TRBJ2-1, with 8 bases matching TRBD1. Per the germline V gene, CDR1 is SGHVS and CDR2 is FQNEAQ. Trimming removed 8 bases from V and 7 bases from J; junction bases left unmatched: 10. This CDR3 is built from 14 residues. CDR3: CASGKDRERNEQFF. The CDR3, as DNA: TGTGCCAGCGGAAAGGACAGGGAACGGAATGAGCAGTTCTTC.

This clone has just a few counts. The CDR3 loop reads CATSRVLTDSYEQYF. In nucleotides, the CDR3 is TGTGCCACCAGCAGAGTTCTGACAGACTCCTACGAGCAGTACTTC. The chain couples TRBV15 to TRBJ2-7, with D possibly being TRBD1 (5 bases). Trimming removed 1 base at V and 0 bases at J, with 10 bases between. Per germline, CDR1 LNHNV and CDR2 YYDKDF (reference sequence). The CDR3 has 15 amino acids.

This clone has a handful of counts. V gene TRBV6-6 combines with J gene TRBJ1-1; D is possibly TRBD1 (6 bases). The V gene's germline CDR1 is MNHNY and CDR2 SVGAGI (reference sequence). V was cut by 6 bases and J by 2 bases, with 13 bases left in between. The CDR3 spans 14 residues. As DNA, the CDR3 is TGTGCCAGCAGCATAAGGGGGTCTAACACTGAAGCTTTCTTT. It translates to CASSIRGSNTEAFF.

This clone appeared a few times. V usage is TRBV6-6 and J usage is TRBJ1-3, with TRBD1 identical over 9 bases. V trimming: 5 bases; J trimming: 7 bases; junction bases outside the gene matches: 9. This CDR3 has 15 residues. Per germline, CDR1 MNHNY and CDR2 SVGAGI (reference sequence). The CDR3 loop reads CASSDRTGEINTIYF. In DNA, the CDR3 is TGTGCCAGCAGTGACCGGACAGGGGAAATCAACACCATATATTTT.

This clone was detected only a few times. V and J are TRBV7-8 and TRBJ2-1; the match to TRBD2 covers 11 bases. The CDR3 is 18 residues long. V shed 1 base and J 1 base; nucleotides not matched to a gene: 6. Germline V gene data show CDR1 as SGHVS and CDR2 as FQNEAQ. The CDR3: CASSLELAGVGSYNEQFF. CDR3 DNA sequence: TGTGCCAGCAGCTTAGAACTAGCGGGAGTAGGATCCTACAATGAGCAGTTCTTC.

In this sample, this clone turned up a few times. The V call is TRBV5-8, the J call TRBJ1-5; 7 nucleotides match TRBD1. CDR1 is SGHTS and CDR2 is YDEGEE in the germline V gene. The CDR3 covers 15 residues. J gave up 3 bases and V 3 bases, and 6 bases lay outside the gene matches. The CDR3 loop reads CASSSLGTDNQPQHF. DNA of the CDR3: TGTGCCAGCAGCTCCCTAGGGACAGACAATCAGCCCCAGCATTTT. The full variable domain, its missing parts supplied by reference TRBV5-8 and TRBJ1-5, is EAGVTQSPTHLIKTRGQQATLRCSPISGHTSVYWYQQALGLGLQFLLWYDEGEERNRGNFPPRFSGRQFPNYSSELNVNALELEDSALYLCASSSLGTDNQPQHFGDGTRLSIL.

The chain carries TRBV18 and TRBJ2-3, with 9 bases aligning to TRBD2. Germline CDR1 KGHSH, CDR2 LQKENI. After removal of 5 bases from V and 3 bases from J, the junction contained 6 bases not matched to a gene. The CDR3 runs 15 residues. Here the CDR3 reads CASSTFSGSTDTQYF. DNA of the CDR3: TGTGCCAGCTCAACCTTTAGCGGGAGTACAGATACGCAGTATTTT. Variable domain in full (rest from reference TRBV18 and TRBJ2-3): NAGVMQNPRHLVRRRGQEARLRCSPMKGHSHVYWYRQLPEEGLKFMVYLQKENIIDESGMPKERFSAEFPKEGPSILRIQQVVRGDSAAYFCASSTFSGSTDTQYFGPGTRLTVL.

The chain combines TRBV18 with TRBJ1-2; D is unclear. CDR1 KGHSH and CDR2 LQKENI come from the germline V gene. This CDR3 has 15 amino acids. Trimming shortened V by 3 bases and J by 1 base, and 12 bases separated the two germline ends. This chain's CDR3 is CASSPPGLLNYGYTF. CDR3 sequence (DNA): TGTGCCAGCTCACCTCCGGGCCTCCTTAACTATGGCTACACCTTC.

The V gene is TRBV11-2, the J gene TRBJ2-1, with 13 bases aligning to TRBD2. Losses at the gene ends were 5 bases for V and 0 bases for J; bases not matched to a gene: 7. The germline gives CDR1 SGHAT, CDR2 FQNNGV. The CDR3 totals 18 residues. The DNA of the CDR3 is TGTGCCAGCAGCCGGGGACTAGCGGGATCAAGCTCCTACAATGAGCAGTTCTTC. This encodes CASSRGLAGSSSYNEQFF.

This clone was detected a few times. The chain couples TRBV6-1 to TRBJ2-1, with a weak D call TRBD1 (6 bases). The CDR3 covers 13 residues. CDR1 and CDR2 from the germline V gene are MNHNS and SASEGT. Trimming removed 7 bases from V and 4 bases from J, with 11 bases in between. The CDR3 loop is CASTLDSYNEQFF. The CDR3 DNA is TGTGCCAGCACCTTGGACAGTTACAATGAGCAGTTCTTC.

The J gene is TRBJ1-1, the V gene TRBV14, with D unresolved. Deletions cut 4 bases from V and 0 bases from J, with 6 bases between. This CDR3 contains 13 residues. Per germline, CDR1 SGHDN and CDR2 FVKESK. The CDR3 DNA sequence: TGTGCCAGCAGCCTCGAAATGAACACTGAAGCTTTCTTT. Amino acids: CASSLEMNTEAFF.

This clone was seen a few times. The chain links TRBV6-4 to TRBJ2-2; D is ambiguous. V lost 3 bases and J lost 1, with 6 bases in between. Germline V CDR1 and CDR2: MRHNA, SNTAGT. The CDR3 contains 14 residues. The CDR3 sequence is CASSDQQNTGELFF. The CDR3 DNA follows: TGTGCCAGCAGTGATCAACAGAACACCGGGGAGCTGTTTTTT.

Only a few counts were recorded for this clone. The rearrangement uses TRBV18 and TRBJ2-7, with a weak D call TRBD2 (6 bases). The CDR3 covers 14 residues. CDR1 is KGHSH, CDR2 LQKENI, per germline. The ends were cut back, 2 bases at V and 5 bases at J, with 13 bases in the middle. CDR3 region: CASSPELAQNEQYF. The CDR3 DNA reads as TGTGCCAGCTCACCAGAGCTAGCGCAGAACGAGCAGTACTTC.

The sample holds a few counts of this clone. CDR3 DNA sequence: TGTGCCAGCAGCTTGGGGGTTCTCACCGGGGAGCTGTTTTTT. It translates to CASSLGVLTGELFF. The rearrangement joins TRBV7-9 to TRBJ2-2; D may be TRBD1 or TRBD2 (5 bases each). This CDR3 has 14 residues. V was shortened by 3 bases and J by 4 bases, with 9 bases between the two germline ends. Germline V gives CDR1 SEHNR, CDR2 FQNEAQ (reference sequence).

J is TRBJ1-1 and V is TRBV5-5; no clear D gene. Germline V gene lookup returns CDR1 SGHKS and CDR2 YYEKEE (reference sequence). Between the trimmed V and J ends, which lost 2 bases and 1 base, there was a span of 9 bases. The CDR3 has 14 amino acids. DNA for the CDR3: TGTGCCAGCAGCTTCCTAGACAAGAACACTGAAGCTTTCTTT. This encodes CASSFLDKNTEAFF.

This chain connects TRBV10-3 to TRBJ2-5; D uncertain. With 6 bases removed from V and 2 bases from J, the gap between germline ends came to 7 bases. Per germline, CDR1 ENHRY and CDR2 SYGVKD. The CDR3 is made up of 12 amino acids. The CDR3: CAIRWKQETQYF. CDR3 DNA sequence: TGTGCCATCAGGTGGAAACAAGAGACCCAGTACTTC.